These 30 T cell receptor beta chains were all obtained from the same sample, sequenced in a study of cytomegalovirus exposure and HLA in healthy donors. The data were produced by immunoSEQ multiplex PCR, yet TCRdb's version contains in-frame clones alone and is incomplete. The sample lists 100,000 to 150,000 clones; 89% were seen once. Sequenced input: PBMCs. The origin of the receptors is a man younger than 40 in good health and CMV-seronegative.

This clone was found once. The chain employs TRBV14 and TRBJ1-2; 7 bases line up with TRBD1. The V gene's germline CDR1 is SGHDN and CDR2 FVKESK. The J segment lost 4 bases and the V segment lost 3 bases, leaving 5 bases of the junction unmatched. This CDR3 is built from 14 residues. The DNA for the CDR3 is TGTGCCAGCAGCCATTCACAGGGGATCTATGGCTACACCTTC. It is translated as CASSHSQGIYGYTF.

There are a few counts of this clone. The CDR3, as DNA: TGTGCCAGCAGTGAACGGGACAGATATTCACCCCTCCACTTT. It specifies CASSERDRYSPLHF. The V gene is TRBV2, the J gene TRBJ1-6; TRBD1 agrees at 7 bases. Germline CDR1 is SNHLY and CDR2 is FYNNEI. CDR3 length equals 14 residues. V was clipped by 2 bases and J by 8 bases; unmatched bases: 3.

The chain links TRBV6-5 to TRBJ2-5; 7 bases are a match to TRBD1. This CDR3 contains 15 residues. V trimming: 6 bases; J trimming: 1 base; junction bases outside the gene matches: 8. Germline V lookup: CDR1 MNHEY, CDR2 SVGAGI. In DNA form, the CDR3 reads TGTGCCAGCAGCATACACAGGGGTACCCAAGAGACCCAGTACTTC. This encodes CASSIHRGTQETQYF.

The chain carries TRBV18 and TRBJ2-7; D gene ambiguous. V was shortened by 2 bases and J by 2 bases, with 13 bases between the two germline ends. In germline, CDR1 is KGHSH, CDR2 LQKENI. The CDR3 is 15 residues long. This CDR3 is CASSPTAANPYEQYF. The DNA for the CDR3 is TGTGCCAGCTCACCAACCGCCGCGAATCCCTACGAGCAGTACTTC.

CDR3 bases: TGTGCCAGCAGTTCCCGGGGGGGGGCTCCCAATCAGCCCCAGCATTTT. It is translated as CASSSRGGAPNQPQHF. V usage is TRBV6-5 and J usage is TRBJ1-5, with D perhaps matching TRBD1 (6 bases). V gave up 4 bases and J gave up 3 bases, with 16 bases separating them. CDR1 is MNHEY, CDR2 SVGAGI, per germline. CDR3 length: 16 amino acids.

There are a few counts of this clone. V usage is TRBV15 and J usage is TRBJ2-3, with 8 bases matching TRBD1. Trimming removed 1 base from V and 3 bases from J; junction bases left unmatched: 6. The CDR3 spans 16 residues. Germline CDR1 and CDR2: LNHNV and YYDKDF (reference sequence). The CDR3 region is CATSRGVNRGTDTQYF. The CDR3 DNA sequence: TGTGCCACCAGCAGAGGAGTAAACAGGGGGACAGATACGCAGTATTTT.

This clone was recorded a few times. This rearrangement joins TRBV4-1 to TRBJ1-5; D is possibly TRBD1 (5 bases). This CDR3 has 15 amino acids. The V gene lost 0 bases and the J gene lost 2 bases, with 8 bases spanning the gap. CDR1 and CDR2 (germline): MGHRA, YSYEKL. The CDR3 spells CASSQEGVGNQPQHF. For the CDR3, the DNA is TGCGCCAGCAGCCAAGAAGGGGTTGGCAATCAGCCCCAGCATTTT.

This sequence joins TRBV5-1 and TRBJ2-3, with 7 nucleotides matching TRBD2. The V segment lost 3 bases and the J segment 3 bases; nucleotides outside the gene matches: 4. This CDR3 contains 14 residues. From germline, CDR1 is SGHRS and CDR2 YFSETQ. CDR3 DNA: TGCGCCAGCAGCTCCAGACTAGCTACAGATACGCAGTATTTT. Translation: CASSSRLATDTQYF.

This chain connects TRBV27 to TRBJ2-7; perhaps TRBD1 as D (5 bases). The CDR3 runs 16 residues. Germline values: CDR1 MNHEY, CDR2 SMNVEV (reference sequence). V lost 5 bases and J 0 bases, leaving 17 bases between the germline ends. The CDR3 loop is CASSPYIDRLSYEQYF. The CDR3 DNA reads TGTGCCAGCAGTCCCTACATCGACAGACTCTCCTACGAGCAGTACTTC.

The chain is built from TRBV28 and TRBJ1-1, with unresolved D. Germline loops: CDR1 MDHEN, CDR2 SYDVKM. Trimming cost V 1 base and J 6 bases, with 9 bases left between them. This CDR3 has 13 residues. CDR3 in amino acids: CASSLFSLPEAFF. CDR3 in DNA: TGTGCCAGCAGTTTATTTAGTCTTCCTGAAGCTTTCTTT.

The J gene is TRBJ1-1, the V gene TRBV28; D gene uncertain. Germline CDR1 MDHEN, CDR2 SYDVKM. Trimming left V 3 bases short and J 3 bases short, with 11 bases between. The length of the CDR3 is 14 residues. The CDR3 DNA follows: TGTGCCAGCAGTTTCCGACCCGGAGACACTGAAGCTTTCTTT. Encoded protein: CASSFRPGDTEAFF.

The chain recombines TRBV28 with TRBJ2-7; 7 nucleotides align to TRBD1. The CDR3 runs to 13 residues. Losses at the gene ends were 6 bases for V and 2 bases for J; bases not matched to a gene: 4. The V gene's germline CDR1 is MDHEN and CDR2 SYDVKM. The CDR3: CASRTGRPYEQYF. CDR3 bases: TGTGCCAGCAGGACAGGGCGGCCCTACGAGCAGTACTTC.

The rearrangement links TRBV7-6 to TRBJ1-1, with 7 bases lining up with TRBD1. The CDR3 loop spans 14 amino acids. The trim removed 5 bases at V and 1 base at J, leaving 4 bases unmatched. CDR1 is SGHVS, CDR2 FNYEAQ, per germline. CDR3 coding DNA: TGTGCCAGCAGCCCAAGACAGGGGAACACTGAAGCTTTCTTT. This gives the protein CASSPRQGNTEAFF.

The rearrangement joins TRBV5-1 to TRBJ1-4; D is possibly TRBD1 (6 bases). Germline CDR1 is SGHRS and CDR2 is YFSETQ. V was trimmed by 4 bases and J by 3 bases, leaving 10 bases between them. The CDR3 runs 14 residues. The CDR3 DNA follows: TGCGCCAGCAGCCTGGACAGACCTAATGAAAAACTGTTTTTT. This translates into CASSLDRPNEKLFF.

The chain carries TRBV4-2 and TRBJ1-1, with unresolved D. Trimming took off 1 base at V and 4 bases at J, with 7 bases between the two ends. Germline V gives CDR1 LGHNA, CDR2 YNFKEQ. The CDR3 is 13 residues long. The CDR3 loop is CASSQVGGTEAFF. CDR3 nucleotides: TGTGCCAGCAGCCAAGTAGGAGGCACTGAAGCTTTCTTT.

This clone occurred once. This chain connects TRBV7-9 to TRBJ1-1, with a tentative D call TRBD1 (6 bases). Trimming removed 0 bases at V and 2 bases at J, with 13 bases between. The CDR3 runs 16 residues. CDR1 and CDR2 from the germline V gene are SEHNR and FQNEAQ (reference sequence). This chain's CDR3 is CASSLAPTGPNTEAFF. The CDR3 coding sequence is TGTGCCAGCAGCTTAGCTCCAACAGGGCCTAACACTGAAGCTTTCTTT.

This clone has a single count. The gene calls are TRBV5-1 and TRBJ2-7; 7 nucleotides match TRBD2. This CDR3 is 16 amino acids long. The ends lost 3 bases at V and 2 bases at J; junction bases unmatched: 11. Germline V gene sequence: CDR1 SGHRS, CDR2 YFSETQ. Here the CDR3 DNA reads TGCGCCAGCAGCTCCCCAATGGGGGGGTCCCCCTACGAGCAGTACTTC. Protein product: CASSSPMGGSPYEQYF.

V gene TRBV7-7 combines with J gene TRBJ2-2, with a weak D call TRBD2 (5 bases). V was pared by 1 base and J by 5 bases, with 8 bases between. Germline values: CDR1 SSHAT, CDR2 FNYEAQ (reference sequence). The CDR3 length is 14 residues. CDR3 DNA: TGTGCCAGCAGCTTAGACCGGGGAACCGGGGAGCTGTTTTTT. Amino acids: CASSLDRGTGELFF.

The CDR3 bases are TGTGCCAGCAGTTACGGGACAGGGGGAGACTATGGCTACACCTTC. The encoded protein is CASSYGTGGDYGYTF. The rearrangement joins TRBV6-5 to TRBJ1-2; 11 bases match TRBD1. V was pared by 2 bases and J by 3 bases, with 2 bases of the junction left unmatched. This CDR3 is built from 15 residues. Per the germline V gene, CDR1 is MNHEY and CDR2 is SVGAGI.

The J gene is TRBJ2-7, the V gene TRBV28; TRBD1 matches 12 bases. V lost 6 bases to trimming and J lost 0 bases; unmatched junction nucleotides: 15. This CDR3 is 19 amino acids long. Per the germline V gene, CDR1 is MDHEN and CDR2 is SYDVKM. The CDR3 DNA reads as TGTGCCAGCAGAGTACCCCCCGGGACAGGGGGCCCCAGCTCCTACGAGCAGTACTTC. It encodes CASRVPPGTGGPSSYEQYF. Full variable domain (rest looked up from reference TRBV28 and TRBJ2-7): DVKVTQSSRYLVKRTGEKVFLECVQDMDHENMFWYRQDPGLGLRLIYFSYDVKMKEKGDIPEGYSVSREKKERFSLILESASTNQTSMYLCASRVPPGTGGPSSYEQYFGPGTRLTVT.

The DNA for the CDR3 is TGCAGCGTTTTCGCCAGCTCCTACGAGCAGTACTTC. It is translated as CSVFASSYEQYF. The chain employs TRBV29-1 and TRBJ2-7; D is ambiguous. Germline V lookup: CDR1 SQVTM, CDR2 ANQGSEA. CDR3 length: 12 amino acids. The V end lost 5 bases, the J end lost 0 bases, and 8 bases lay between the germline ends.

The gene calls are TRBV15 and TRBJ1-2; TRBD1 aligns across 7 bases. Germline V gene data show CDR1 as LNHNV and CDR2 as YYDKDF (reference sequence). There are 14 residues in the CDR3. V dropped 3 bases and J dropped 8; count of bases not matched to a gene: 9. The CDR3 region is CATSSLGQSRGYTF. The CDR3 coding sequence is TGTGCCACCAGCAGCTTGGGACAGTCAAGAGGCTACACCTTC.

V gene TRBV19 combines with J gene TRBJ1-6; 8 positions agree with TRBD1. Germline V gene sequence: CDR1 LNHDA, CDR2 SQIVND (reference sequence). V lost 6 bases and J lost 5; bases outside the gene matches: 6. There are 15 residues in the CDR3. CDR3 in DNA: TGTGCCAGTAGCCTCGGACAGGGAGATAATTCACCCCTCCACTTT. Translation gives CASSLGQGDNSPLHF.

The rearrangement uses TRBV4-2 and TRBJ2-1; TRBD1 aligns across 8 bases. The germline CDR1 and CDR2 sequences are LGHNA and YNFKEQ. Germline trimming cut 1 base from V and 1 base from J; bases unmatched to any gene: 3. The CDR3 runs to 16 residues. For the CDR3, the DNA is TGTGCCAGCAGCCAAGCTCAGGGGGCATCCTACAATGAGCAGTTCTTC. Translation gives CASSQAQGASYNEQFF.

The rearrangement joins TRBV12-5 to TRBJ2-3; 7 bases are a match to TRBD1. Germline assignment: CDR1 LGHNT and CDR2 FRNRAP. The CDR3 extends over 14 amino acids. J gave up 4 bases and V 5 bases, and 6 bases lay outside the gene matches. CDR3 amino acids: CASGAQGSADTQYF. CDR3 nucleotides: TGTGCTAGTGGTGCACAGGGGTCCGCAGATACGCAGTATTTT.

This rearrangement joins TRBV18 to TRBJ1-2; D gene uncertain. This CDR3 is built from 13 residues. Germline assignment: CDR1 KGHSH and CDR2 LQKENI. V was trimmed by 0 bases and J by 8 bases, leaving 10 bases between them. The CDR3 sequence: CASSPPLTAGYTF. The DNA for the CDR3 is TGTGCCAGCTCACCACCCCTTACTGCGGGCTACACCTTC.

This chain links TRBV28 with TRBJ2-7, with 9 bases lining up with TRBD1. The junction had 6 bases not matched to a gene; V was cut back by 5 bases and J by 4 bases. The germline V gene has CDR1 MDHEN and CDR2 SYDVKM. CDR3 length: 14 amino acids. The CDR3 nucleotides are TGTGCCAGCAGTACCGGGACAGGGAAGTACGAGCAGTACTTC. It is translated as CASSTGTGKYEQYF.

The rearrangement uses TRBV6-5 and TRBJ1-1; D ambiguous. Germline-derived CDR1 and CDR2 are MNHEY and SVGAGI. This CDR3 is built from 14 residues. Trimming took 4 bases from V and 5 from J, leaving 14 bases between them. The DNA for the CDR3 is TGTGCCAGCAGTTCCATTGGCCCCCTGACTGAAGCTTTCTTT. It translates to CASSSIGPLTEAFF.

CDR3 DNA sequence: TGTGCCAGCTCATATGACAGCTTCTACGAGCAGTACTTC. This sequence encodes CASSYDSFYEQYF. The chain joins TRBV18 to TRBJ2-7, with D tentatively TRBD1 (5 bases). Germline CDR1 is KGHSH and CDR2 is LQKENI. This CDR3 has 13 amino acids. Trimming stripped 5 bases from V and 3 bases from J, with 11 bases between.

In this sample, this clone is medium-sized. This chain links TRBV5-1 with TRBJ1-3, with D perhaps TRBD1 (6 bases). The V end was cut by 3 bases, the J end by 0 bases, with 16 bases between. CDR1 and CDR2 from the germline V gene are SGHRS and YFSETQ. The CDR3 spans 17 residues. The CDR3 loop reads CASSSDLQGHSGNTIYF. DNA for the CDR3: TGCGCCAGCAGCTCGGACCTACAGGGACACTCTGGAAACACCATATATTTT. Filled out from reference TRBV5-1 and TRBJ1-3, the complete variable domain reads KAGVTQTPRYLIKTRGQQVTLSCSPISGHRSVSWYQQTPGQGLQFLFEYFSETQRNKGNFPGRFSGRQFSNSRSEMNVSTLELGDSALYLCASSSDLQGHSGNTIYFGEGSWLTVV.